Here is one TCR beta chain with its context. What it recognizes is unknown. Researchers ran the PCR with 60 Vbeta and 13 Jbeta primers. Here immunoSEQ multiplex PCR was the method, and the copy in TCRdb shows in-frame clones only, minus some. Among 130,000 to 150,000 clones listed, 65% to 85% were seen once. The source of the sample is a study of cytomegalovirus exposure and HLA in healthy donors. Whole-study results and caveats: Presence/absence results assume similar sequencing depth per donor, which may not hold.

The V end lost 3 bases, the J end lost 6 bases, and 9 bases lay between the germline ends. The CDR3 covers 12 residues. Germline V gene data show CDR1 as ENHRY and CDR2 as SYGVKD. Sequencing was performed on PBMCs. The chain carries TRBV10-3 and TRBJ2-7; D uncertain. This clonotype was obtained from a woman aged 40 to 50 in good health and CMV-seropositive. Written as DNA, the CDR3 is TGTGCCATCAGTGACAATACTCCCGAGCAGTACTTC. Translating gives CAISDNTPEQYF.